This is a list of T cell receptor beta chains from one sample in a study of blood T cell repertoires in COVID-19. Assay used: immunoSEQ multiplex PCR; TCRdb lists only in-frame clones, some missing. Of under 70,000 clones in the sample, 90% were seen once. The sequencing sample was made of peripheral blood. Receptor source: a man between 60 and 75 years old with active COVID-19. Both conserved end residues are part of each CDR3. The order of the fields is clone size, V gene, J gene, D gene, CDR3 protein, CDR3 DNA. The D gene is left open where the match is weak. Size is stated for part of the rows, as once, few or many counts, or as a class when the clone is expanded.

few	TRBV5-1	TRBJ2-7	TRBD2	CASSSGRSSGTAYEQYF	TGCGCCAGCAGCAGTGGACGCTCTAGCGGGACGGCCTACGAGCAGTACTTC
NA	TRBV2	TRBJ2-3	TRBD2	CASRATSGVTDTQYF	TGTGCCAGCAGAGCGACTAGCGGGGTCACAGATACGCAGTATTTT
NA	TRBV2	TRBJ1-5	TRBD1	CASTKRGLARNQPQHF	TGTGCCAGCACGAAGAGGGGGCTAGCGCGAAATCAGCCCCAGCATTTT
NA	TRBV6-5	TRBJ1-2	NA	CASSRGGYYGYTF	TGTGCCAGCAGCCGGGGTGGGTACTATGGCTACACCTTC
once	TRBV7-6	TRBJ1-4	TRBD1	CASSPHRGSEEKLFF	TGTGCCAGCAGCCCTCACAGGGGATCGGAAGAAAAACTGTTTTTT
NA	TRBV24-1	TRBJ2-2	TRBD2	CATSPFSGRAMNTGELFF	TGTGCCACCAGTCCCTTTAGCGGGAGGGCCATGAACACCGGGGAGCTGTTTTTT
NA	TRBV27	TRBJ2-7	TRBD2	CASSSPGLAGLGGLYF	TGTGCCAGCAGTTCACCGGGACTAGCGGGATTAGGGGGCCTGTACTTC
once	TRBV7-8	TRBJ2-5	NA	CASSFGGTETQYF	TGTGCCAGCAGCTTTGGAGGTACAGAGACCCAGTACTTC
NA	TRBV30	TRBJ2-3	NA	CAWSQTAGTQYF	TGTGCCTGGAGTCAGACTGCGGGGACGCAGTATTTT
NA	TRBV7-3	TRBJ2-3	TRBD2	CASSLRSGGGTDTQYF	TGTGCCAGCAGCTTAAGAAGCGGGGGAGGCACAGATACGCAGTATTTT
NA	TRBV28	TRBJ2-5	NA	CASSLLGPGGETQYF	TGTGCCAGCAGTTTATTAGGGCCCGGAGGAGAGACCCAGTACTTC